This is a list of T cell receptor beta chains from one sample in a study of cytotoxic CD8 clonotypes in ibrutinib-treated CLL. The table came from immunoSEQ multiplex PCR; TCRdb's copy has only in-frame clones and leaves some out. The repertoire holds about 200,000 clones, with roughly 72% as singletons. The sample was PBMCs, taken after 24 months of ibrutinib treatment. The origin of the receptors is a human donor with chronic lymphocytic leukemia. CDR3s include the opening cysteine and the closing phenylalanine or tryptophan. The D gene is left open where the match is weak. A clone size is listed for some rows: how often the clone was seen (once, few, many), or a class if it is expanded.

v_gene	j_gene	d_gene	abundance	CDR3nt	CDR3aa
TRBV7-8	TRBJ1-1	NA	few	TGTGCCAGCACCCGAGGGGACACTGAAGCTTTCTTT	CASTRGDTEAFF
TRBV7-2	TRBJ1-2	NA	NA	TGTGCCAGCGGGACCGTAAACTATGGCTACACCTTC	CASGTVNYGYTF
TRBV15	TRBJ1-4	NA	NA	TGTGCCACCAGCACCGGGACGGTTAATGAAAAACTGTTTTTT	CATSTGTVNEKLFF
TRBV5-1	TRBJ1-5	TRBD1	NA	TGCGCCAGCAGCTGGGGACAGGGGAATCAGCCCCAGCATTTT	CASSWGQGNQPQHF
TRBV14	TRBJ1-1	NA	NA	TGTGCCAGCAGCCAAGACCAGAACACTGAAGCTTTCTTT	CASSQDQNTEAFF
TRBV4-3	TRBJ2-2	TRBD2	NA	TGCGCCAGCAGCCACCGTGTAGTTGCGGGAGGGCCCGGCACCGGGGAGCTGTTTTTT	CASSHRVVAGGPGTGELFF
TRBV19	TRBJ2-7	TRBD1	few	TGTGCCAGTAGTTCTGGGACAGGGGGCTACGAGCAGTACTTC	CASSSGTGGYEQYF
TRBV27	TRBJ2-5	NA	NA	TGTGCCAGCAGGGTTGGAGAGACCCAGTACTTC	CASRVGETQYF
TRBV2	TRBJ2-4	NA	NA	TGTGCCAGCAGTGAAGAATGGGCAGGGAAAAACATTCAGTACTTC	CASSEEWAGKNIQYF
TRBV5-4	TRBJ2-7	TRBD2	NA	TGTGCCAGCAGCGTGGGACTAGCGGGATACGAGCAGTACTTC	CASSVGLAGYEQYF
TRBV28	TRBJ1-1	NA	NA	TGTGCCAGCAAGAGGGACGGATATGAAGCTTTCTTT	CASKRDGYEAFF
TRBV11-2	TRBJ1-1	NA	NA	TGTGCCAGCAGCTTAGTTTACTACACTGAAGCTTTCTTT	CASSLVYYTEAFF
TRBV6-1	TRBJ2-1	NA	NA	TGTGCCAGCAGTGGCGGGTCCACCTTTGAGCAGTTCTTC	CASSGGSTFEQFF
TRBV6-4	TRBJ2-7	TRBD2	NA	TGTGCCAGCAGCGTGATAGCGGGAGAATACGAGCAGTACTTC	CASSVIAGEYEQYF
TRBV7-8	TRBJ1-1	NA	NA	TGTGCCAGCAGTAGGGTTATCACTGAAGCTTTCTTT	CASSRVITEAFF
TRBV5-1	TRBJ2-3	NA	NA	TGCGCCAGCTTTAGGGAGGGCACAGATACGCAGTATTTT	CASFREGTDTQYF
TRBV7-2	TRBJ2-7	NA	NA	TGTGCCAGCAGCTTAGTAAGCAGGGACGAGCAGTACTTC	CASSLVSRDEQYF
TRBV19	TRBJ2-1	TRBD2	NA	TGTGCCAGTAGTAAACGACTAGCGGGGGGTGAGCAGTTCTTC	CASSKRLAGGEQFF
TRBV29-1	TRBJ2-3	TRBD2	NA	TGCAGCGTCGATTTAGCGGGAGGGCCCCCAGATACGCAGTATTTT	CSVDLAGGPPDTQYF
TRBV4-3	TRBJ2-2	NA	NA	TGCGCCAGCAGCCAGGGGGCCCACACCGGGGAGCTGTTTTTT	CASSQGAHTGELFF
TRBV28	TRBJ2-7	TRBD2	NA	TGTGCCAGCAGTTTATGGCCGACTAGCGGGAGTTACGAGCAGTACTTC	CASSLWPTSGSYEQYF
TRBV7-3	TRBJ2-1	TRBD2	NA	TGTGCCAGCAGCTTAACAACCTCAAGGGAGGGCCTTGGGAGGTTCTTC	CASSLTTSREGLGRFF
TRBV6-6	TRBJ2-7	TRBD2	NA	TGTGCCAGCAGTCCTACTAGCGACTCCTACGAGCAGTACTTC	CASSPTSDSYEQYF
TRBV9	TRBJ2-1	NA	few	TGTGCCAGCAGCGTAGGCCAAGCCCATGAGCAGTTCTTC	CASSVGQAHEQFF
TRBV5-1	TRBJ1-2	NA	NA	TGCGCCAGCAGCTTGGCGGGGGATAACTATGGCTACACCTTC	CASSLAGDNYGYTF
TRBV5-1	TRBJ1-4	NA	NA	TGCGCCAGCAGATACCTTGGACACGTTAATGAAAAACTGTTTTTT	CASRYLGHVNEKLFF
TRBV7-9	TRBJ1-1	NA	NA	TGTGCCAGCAGCTTGGACGGAAAGAACACTGAAGCTTTCTTT	CASSLDGKNTEAFF
TRBV7-2	TRBJ2-3	TRBD2	NA	TGTGCCAGCAGCCTCAGACTAGCGGGGGGCACAGATACGCAGTATTTT	CASSLRLAGGTDTQYF
TRBV9	TRBJ2-7	TRBD1	NA	TGTGCCAGCAGCTCCCATGTCGGGACAGGGTTCTACGAGCAGTACTTC	CASSSHVGTGFYEQYF
TRBV7-7	TRBJ2-3	NA	NA	TGTGCTAGCAGCTTAGATCTCACAGATACGCAGTATTTT	CASSLDLTDTQYF
TRBV7-3	TRBJ2-7	NA	few	TGTGCCAGCAGCCAAGAGTACGGTCCCTACGAGCAGTACTTC	CASSQEYGPYEQYF
TRBV6-5	TRBJ2-7	TRBD1	once	TGTGCCAGCAGACGGGACAGGGTTGACGCCGAGCAGTACTTC	CASRRDRVDAEQYF
TRBV9	TRBJ2-3	NA	NA	TGTGCCAGCAGTGAAGATACAGAGCCTAGCACAGATACGCAGTATTTT	CASSEDTEPSTDTQYF
TRBV9	TRBJ2-7	TRBD1	NA	TGTGCCAGCAGCGTAGGACAGGGGGAGGGCTACGAGCAGTACTTC	CASSVGQGEGYEQYF
TRBV2	TRBJ1-1	NA	NA	TGTGCCAGCAGTGAATATAGGGGTTCTACACTTGAAGCTTTCTTT	CASSEYRGSTLEAFF
TRBV30	TRBJ1-1	NA	NA	TGTGCCTGGACGGACTCTTCGAACACTGAAGCTTTCTTT	CAWTDSSNTEAFF
TRBV18	TRBJ1-3	NA	NA	TGTGCCAGCTCACCTCTACAGGGCCCCTCTGGAAACACCATATATTTT	CASSPLQGPSGNTIYF
TRBV9	TRBJ1-3	NA	NA	TGTGCCAGCAGCGAGGGGTCCCTCTCTGGAAACACCATATATTTT	CASSEGSLSGNTIYF
TRBV7-2	TRBJ1-2	TRBD1	NA	TGTGCCAGCAGCTTAAGGTCACAGGGGGCGCGGCATGGCTACACCTTC	CASSLRSQGARHGYTF
TRBV6-1	TRBJ2-2	TRBD1	once	TGTGCCAGCAGTGTGTCCGGGACAGCCGCCGGGGAGCTGTTTTTT	CASSVSGTAAGELFF
TRBV4-1	TRBJ2-5	NA	few	TGCGCCAGCAGCCAAGAAGCCAGGGAAGAGACCCAGTACTTC	CASSQEAREETQYF
TRBV11-2	TRBJ2-1	TRBD2	NA	TGTGCCAGCAGCCGGGGACTAGCGGGAGGGAGGGAGTTCTTC	CASSRGLAGGREFF
TRBV5-6	TRBJ1-4	NA	NA	TGTGCCAGCAGCTTGGGGTCAGGCGGGAGTGAAAAACTGTTTTTT	CASSLGSGGSEKLFF
TRBV6-5	TRBJ2-5	NA	NA	TGTGCCAGCAGGTACTCCGTGGGAGTTCAAGAGACCCAGTACTTC	CASRYSVGVQETQYF
TRBV6-5	TRBJ2-7	NA	NA	TGTGCCAGCAGCCAGGGAAGCGAGCAGTACTTC	CASSQGSEQYF
TRBV2	TRBJ2-2	TRBD2	few	TGTGCCAGCAGTCCTCTAGCGGGATGGCGGACCGGGGAGCTGTTTTTT	CASSPLAGWRTGELFF
TRBV5-1	TRBJ1-5	TRBD1	NA	TGCGCCAGCAGCCCGGGACAGTATAGCAATCAGCCCCAGCATTTT	CASSPGQYSNQPQHF
TRBV11-2	TRBJ1-1	NA	NA	TGTGCCAGCCGTATGAACACTGAAGCTTTCTTT	CASRMNTEAFF
TRBV7-6	TRBJ2-5	NA	few	TGTGCCAGCAGCTTACCTCAGGGGACCCAGTACTTC	CASSLPQGTQYF
TRBV7-2	TRBJ1-2	TRBD1	NA	TGTGCCAGCAGCCCTGGACAGGGAGCTAACTATGGCTACACCTTC	CASSPGQGANYGYTF
TRBV13	TRBJ2-7	NA	few	TGTGCCAGCAGCCTAGACCGGTGGGAGCAGTACTTC	CASSLDRWEQYF
TRBV28	TRBJ2-2	TRBD2	NA	TGTGCCAGCAGTCCTAGCGGGAGGAGTGGCACCGGGGAGCTGTTTTTT	CASSPSGRSGTGELFF
TRBV4-1	TRBJ1-2	TRBD1	NA	TGCGCCAGCAGCCAAGCCACAGGGGTTCAGTATGGCTACACCTTC	CASSQATGVQYGYTF